This T cell receptor beta chain was profiled in a study of blood T cell repertoires in COVID-19. The overall study: The study drew acute and convalescent COVID-19 samples from the United States, Italy and Spain. T cells, B-cell-depleted T cells, or PBMCs supplied cDNA or gDNA.

CDR3 length equals 17 residues. In germline, CDR1 is LGHNA, CDR2 YSLEER. J lost 8 bases, V lost 0 bases, and 10 bases had no gene match. The assay was immunoSEQ multiplex PCR, and TCRdb's table has in-frame clones only and misses some. The table records fewer than 500,000 clones, about 90% of them present only once. Each recovered donor of Cohort 3 presented with two negative PCRs, clearance, or symptom resolution. This TCR was sampled from a young man who had recovered from COVID-19. What was sequenced was PBMCs or T cells enriched from blood (not recorded which). The rearrangement uses TRBV4-3 and TRBJ1-2; 12 bases are a match to TRBD1. Here the CDR3 DNA reads TGCGCCAGCAGCCAAGACTCGGGACAGGGGGCTTTCTTGGGCTACACCTTC. It translates to CASSQDSGQGAFLGYTF.